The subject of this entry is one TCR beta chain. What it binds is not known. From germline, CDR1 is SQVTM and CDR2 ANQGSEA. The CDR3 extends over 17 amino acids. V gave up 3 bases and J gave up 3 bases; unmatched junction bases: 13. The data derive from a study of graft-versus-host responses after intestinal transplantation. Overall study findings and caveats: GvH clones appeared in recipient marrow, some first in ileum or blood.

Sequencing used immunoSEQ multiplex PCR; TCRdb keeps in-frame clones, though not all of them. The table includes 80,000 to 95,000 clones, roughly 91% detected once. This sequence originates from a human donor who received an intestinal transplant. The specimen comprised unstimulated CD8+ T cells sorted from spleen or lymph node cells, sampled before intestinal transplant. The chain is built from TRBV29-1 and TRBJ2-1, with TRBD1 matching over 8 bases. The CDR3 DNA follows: TGCAGCGTTGATTCACTAGAAGGGACAGGTAACTACAATGAGCAGTTCTTC. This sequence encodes CSVDSLEGTGNYNEQFF.